Given below is one TCR beta chain in context. CDR1 and CDR2 (germline): MDHEN, SYDVKM. The CDR3 is made up of 14 amino acids. The V gene end was trimmed by 7 bases and the J gene end by 3 bases; junction bases not matched to a gene: 5. The source of the sample is a study of T-cell memory formation after mild COVID-19. TCRdb analysed the 5' RACE reads with MiXCR anew, one entry per CDR3 protein. The sample yields approximately 240,000 distinct CDR3 sequences, 16% seen once. The source material was PBMCs or a T cell subset sorted from them (not recorded which). The receptor was derived from a man younger than 35 who had mild COVID-19 (a few samples of this study predate the infection). Cell type and time point are not known. This rearrangement joins TRBV28 to TRBJ2-3; the match to TRBD1 covers 9 bases. In nucleotides, the CDR3 is TGTGCCAGCACCCAGGGACAGGGTACAGATACGCAGTATTTT. Translated, it gives CASTQGQGTDTQYF. The full variable domain, completed using reference TRBV28 and TRBJ2-3, is DVKVTQSSRYLVKRTGEKVFLECVQDMDHENMFWYRQDPGLGLRLIYFSYDVKMKEKGDIPEGYSVSREKKERFSLILESASTNQTSMYLCASTQGQGTDTQYFGPGTRLTVL.